These 22 T cell receptor beta chains originate from one sample sequenced in a study of human T cells and chemical hapten exposure. The time point here: pre-sensitization, week 0. As to treatment: therapeutic diphenylcyclopropenone sensitization with weekly scalp DPC. TCRdb re-analysed the RACE reads in MiXCR, keeping a single row per CDR3 protein. The profile shows 84,000 or so distinct CDR3 sequences, 8.5% of them singletons. This sample comprised whole blood, obtained in connection with sensitization to the hapten diphenylcyclopropenone (DPC). The receptors derive from a man between 35 and 55 years old with alopecia areata. Some clones in this sample may be carry-over from other donors' samples.

This clonotype showed up many times. The V and J genes are TRBV11-2 and TRBJ2-4; the match to TRBD2 covers 11 bases. The CDR3 is 16 residues long. V lost 2 bases to trimming and J lost 8 bases; unmatched junction nucleotides: 8. Germline assignment: CDR1 SGHAT and CDR2 FQNNGV. CDR3 DNA: TGTGCCAGCAGCTTATTTAGCGGGAGGGCCGGTGACATTCAGTACTTC. Amino acids: CASSLFSGRAGDIQYF.

The rearrangement links TRBV20-1 to TRBJ2-7; D gene unclear. Trimming stripped 3 bases from V and 4 bases from J, with 7 bases between. Germline values: CDR1 DFQATT, CDR2 SNEGSKA (reference sequence). The CDR3 is 11 residues long. The CDR3 reads CSASGAYEQYF. In DNA form, the CDR3 reads TGCAGTGCTAGTGGAGCATACGAGCAGTACTTC.

This clonotype was counted between two and nine times. The chain recombines TRBV12-3 or TRBV12-4 with TRBJ2-5; weak D call: TRBD2 (5 bases). This CDR3 has 16 residues. V shed 0 bases and J shed 3 bases, with 14 bases lying between them. The CDR3 DNA reads as TGTGCCAGCAGTTTAGCTTCTGGACTGCTGAAAGAGACCCAGTACTTC. Translated: CASSLASGLLKETQYF.

This clonotype appeared many times. This chain connects TRBV12-3 or TRBV12-4 to TRBJ2-3; the D gene is possibly TRBD1 (5 bases). This CDR3 has 13 residues. V lost 5 bases to trimming and J lost 5 bases, with 11 bases between them. CDR3: CASSLLGRDTQYF. For the CDR3, the DNA is TGTGCCAGCAGTCTCCTGGGGCGAGATACGCAGTATTTT.

V and J are TRBV6-5 and TRBJ1-5, with 9 positions matching TRBD1. The junction had 3 bases not matched to a gene; V was cut back by 4 bases and J by 5 bases. Germline V lookup: CDR1 MNHEY, CDR2 SVGAGI. The CDR3 runs 14 residues. The DNA of the CDR3 is TGTGCCAGCAGTTCACAGGGGGCCGATCAGCCCCAGCATTTT. Its translation is CASSSQGADQPQHF.

The table lists this clonotype with many counts. This sequence joins TRBV10-3 and TRBJ1-2; TRBD1 agrees at 7 bases. Germline assignment: CDR1 ENHRY and CDR2 SYGVKD. The CDR3 runs to 16 residues. V lost 2 bases, J lost 2 bases, and 8 bases stayed unmatched. The CDR3 DNA sequence: TGTGCCATCAGTGAGAGTTATGGACAGGCCAACTATGGCTACACCTTC. Its translation: CAISESYGQANYGYTF.

A word on this clonotype: A read error may explain this, as a much larger clone is one base away. The chain joins TRBV6-6 to TRBJ2-7; no reliable D call. Looked up from germline, CDR1 is MNHNY and CDR2 is SVGAGI (reference sequence). The CDR3 is 13 residues long. The CDR3 protein is CARSYSTWNEQYV. CDR3 DNA sequence: TGTGCCAGAAGTTACTCGACCTGGAACGAGCAGTACGTC.

The table lists this clonotype with many counts. The rearrangement joins TRBV6-2 or TRBV6-3 to TRBJ2-7; the D is unclear. Deletions cut 2 bases from V and 6 bases from J, with 8 bases between. The CDR3 is made up of 12 amino acids. Looked up from germline, CDR1 is MNHEY and CDR2 is SVGEGT. CDR3 nucleotide sequence: TGTGCCAGCAGTTACAGGAAGGGCGAGCAGTACGTC. Encoded protein: CASSYRKGEQYV.

The chain joins TRBV25-1 to TRBJ1-4; 7 nucleotides agree with TRBD1. The germline CDR1 and CDR2 sequences are MGHDK and SYGVNS. This CDR3 is 15 amino acids long. The J segment lost 13 bases and the V segment lost 3 bases, leaving 14 bases of the junction unmatched. The CDR3 nucleotides are TGTGCCAGCAGTGAGCGTCAGGGGGAGATGGGGAGACTGTTTTTT. It codes for CASSERQGEMGRLFF.

This clonotype was seen many times. V is TRBV20-1 and J is TRBJ1-2, with TRBD1 matching 8 bases. The CDR3 totals 14 residues. CDR1 and CDR2 (germline): DFQATT, SNEGSKA (reference sequence). After removal of 1 base from V and 8 bases from J, the junction contained 9 bases not matched to a gene. CDR3 sequence reads: CSARASDRGGGYTF. The CDR3 region has the DNA TGCAGTGCTAGAGCCTCAGACAGGGGCGGCGGCTACACCTTC.

CDR3 coding DNA: TGTGCCAGCAGTGAGGACAGGGGGCTTAGTGGCTACACCTTC. This encodes CASSEDRGLSGYTF. J is TRBJ1-2 and V is TRBV12-3 or TRBV12-4, with 11 bases that match TRBD1. The CDR3 runs to 14 residues. The ends lost 5 bases at V and 7 bases at J; junction bases unmatched: 6.

In this sample, this clonotype turned up a few times. The chain combines TRBV15 with TRBJ2-3, with TRBD2 as a possible D gene (6 bases). From germline, CDR1 is LNHNV and CDR2 YYDKDF (reference sequence). The CDR3 has 16 residues. Trimming shortened V by 0 bases and J by 2 bases, and 12 bases separated the two germline ends. The CDR3 DNA reads as TGTGCCACCAGCAGAGATGGGACTCCCCTCACAGATACGCAGTATTTT. Amino acid sequence: CATSRDGTPLTDTQYF.

This clonotype was seen many times. J is TRBJ2-3 and V is TRBV6-4; D may be TRBD2 (6 bases). The V gene's germline CDR1 is MRHNA and CDR2 SNTAGT. Trimming stripped 5 bases from V and 0 bases from J, with 6 bases between. The CDR3 runs 13 residues. CDR3 loop: CASSSGSTDTQYF. The CDR3, as DNA: TGTGCCAGCAGTAGCGGGAGCACAGATACGCAGTATTTT.

This clonotype was counted many times. The chain has TRBV20-1 and TRBJ1-3; a weak D match, TRBD1 (6 bases). The germline V gene has CDR1 DFQATT and CDR2 SNEGSKA (reference sequence). The CDR3 runs to 14 residues. V lost 1 base and J 0 bases, leaving 7 bases between the germline ends. The CDR3 nucleotides read TGCAGTGCTAGAGGGACAGCCTCTGGAAACACCATATATTTT. This encodes CSARGTASGNTIYF.

This clonotype was counted at least ten times. The rearrangement uses TRBV7-8 and TRBJ2-5, with 8 bases that match TRBD1. CDR3 length: 16 residues. CDR1 and CDR2 from the germline V gene are SGHVS and FQNEAQ. V was clipped by 5 bases and J by 1 base; unmatched bases: 9. DNA of the CDR3: TGTGCCAGCAGCGGCGGGGAGACAGGGGCCCAAGAGACCCAGTACTTC. The encoded protein is CASSGGETGAQETQYF.

This clonotype has a count of ten or more. The chain links TRBV3-1 to TRBJ2-3; 13 nucleotides match TRBD2. Per germline, CDR1 LGHDT and CDR2 YNNKEL (reference sequence). CDR3 length: 16 amino acids. The V and J ends lost 5 bases and 0 bases, in that order; junction bases with no gene match: 2. The CDR3 loop reads CASSGLAGESTDTQYF. CDR3 bases: TGTGCCAGCAGCGGACTAGCGGGAGAAAGCACAGATACGCAGTATTTT.

This clonotype was observed a handful of times. The chain couples TRBV9 to TRBJ2-3; TRBD2 matches at 8 bases. The V segment lost 2 bases and the J segment 6 bases; nucleotides outside the gene matches: 5. The V gene's germline CDR1 is SGDLS and CDR2 YYNGEE. The CDR3 runs to 14 residues. CDR3 DNA sequence: TGTGCCAGCAGCGTTACTAGCGGTCCCGATACGCAGTATTTT. This encodes CASSVTSGPDTQYF.

This clonotype showed up many times. The chain joins TRBV4-3 to TRBJ2-2, with 8 nucleotides matching TRBD1. This CDR3 comprises 15 residues. With 0 bases clipped from V and 6 bases from J, the junction kept 3 bases outside the gene matches. Germline V gene data show CDR1 as LGHNA and CDR2 as YSLEER. CDR3 nucleotides: TGCGCCAGCAGCCAAGAGGGGACAGGCGCCGGGGAGCTGTTTTTT. As protein: CASSQEGTGAGELFF.

This clonotype showed up many times. The rearrangement links TRBV5-1 to TRBJ2-1; tentatively, D is TRBD1 (6 bases). Germline lookup yields CDR1 SGHRS and CDR2 YFSETQ. This CDR3 has 17 amino acids. V lost 1 base, J lost 0 bases, and 14 bases lay in between. CDR3 coding DNA: TGCGCCAGCAGCTTGAAGGGAGACAGGAGCTCCTACAATGAGCAGTTCTTC. It encodes CASSLKGDRSSYNEQFF.

The V and J genes are TRBV6-2 or TRBV6-3 and TRBJ2-7, with D perhaps matching TRBD1 (5 bases). Between the trimmed V and J ends, which lost 10 bases and 6 bases, there was a span of 25 bases. The CDR3 sequence is 15 residues long. Germline lookup yields CDR1 MNHEY and CDR2 SVGEGT. CDR3 sequence: CATQSDSVSPSEQYV. For the CDR3, the DNA is TGTGCCACCCAAAGTGACAGCGTTAGTCCTTCCGAGCAGTACGTC.

The V call is TRBV7-8, the J call TRBJ1-1; a weak D match, TRBD1 (5 bases). The CDR3 covers 15 residues. Trimming shortened V by 6 bases and J by 0 bases, and 14 bases separated the two germline ends. Per germline, CDR1 SGHVS and CDR2 FQNEAQ. The CDR3 here is CASRKGTGMNTEAFF. The CDR3 nucleotides read TGTGCCAGCAGAAAAGGGACGGGGATGAACACTGAAGCTTTCTTT.

This clonotype was counted at least ten times. V and J are TRBV19 and TRBJ2-1; D not certain. V was trimmed by 5 bases and J by 1 base, leaving 9 bases between them. CDR1 is LNHDA and CDR2 is SQIVND in the germline V gene (reference sequence). This CDR3 has 14 residues. For the CDR3, the DNA is TGTGCCAGTAGTTTCGCAGGATCCTACAATGAGCAGTTCTTC. Protein: CASSFAGSYNEQFF.